The T cell receptor beta chain under discussion was sequenced for a study of OX40 agonist ivuxolimab in advanced cancers. Overall study: Averaging about 60 years in age, with a range of roughly 23 to 80, the cohort was around 87% male.

Comments on this clone: What it recognizes is unknown.

In germline, CDR1 is MDHEN, CDR2 SYDVKM. There are 14 residues in the CDR3. V lost 1 base, J lost 7 bases, and 13 bases lay in between. Broader study findings: At 0.1-3.0 mg/kg, partial responders had clonal expansion among the lowest observed.

TCRdb's table, derived via immunoSEQ multiplex PCR, lists solely in-frame clones and lacks some. The sample has 15,000 to 20,000 clones; around 70% are singletons. The clonotype originates from an adult with an advanced solid tumor such as melanoma, head and neck, liver or kidney cancer. V is TRBV28 and J is TRBJ1-2, with D hard to call. Specimen: CD4+ or CD8+ T cells sorted from blood, collected in a trial of the OX40 agonist ivuxolimab. The CDR3 coding sequence is TGTGCCAGCAGTTTATTACCAGCCGGAGCTGGCTACACCTTC. Its protein product is CASSLLPAGAGYTF.